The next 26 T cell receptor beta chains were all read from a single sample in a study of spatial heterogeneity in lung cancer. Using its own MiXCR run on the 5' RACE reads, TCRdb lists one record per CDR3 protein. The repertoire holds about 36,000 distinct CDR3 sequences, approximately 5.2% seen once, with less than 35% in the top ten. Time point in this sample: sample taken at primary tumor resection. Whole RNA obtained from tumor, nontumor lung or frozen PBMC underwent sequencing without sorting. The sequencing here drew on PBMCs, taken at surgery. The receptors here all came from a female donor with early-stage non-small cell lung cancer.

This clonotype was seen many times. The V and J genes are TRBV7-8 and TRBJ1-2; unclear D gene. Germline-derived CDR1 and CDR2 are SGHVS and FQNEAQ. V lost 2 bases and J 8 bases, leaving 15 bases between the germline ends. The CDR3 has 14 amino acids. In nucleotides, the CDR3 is TGTGCCAGCAGCTTAACGGAACTCGAAGGGGGCTACACCTTC. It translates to CASSLTELEGGYTF.

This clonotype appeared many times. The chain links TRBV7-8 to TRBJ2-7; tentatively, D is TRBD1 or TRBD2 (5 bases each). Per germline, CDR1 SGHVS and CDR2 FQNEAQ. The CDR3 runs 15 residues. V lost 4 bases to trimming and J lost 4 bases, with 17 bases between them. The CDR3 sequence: CASSSPLGTFYEQYF. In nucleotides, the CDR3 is TGTGCCAGCAGCTCCCCTCTTGGGACCTTTTACGAGCAGTACTTC.

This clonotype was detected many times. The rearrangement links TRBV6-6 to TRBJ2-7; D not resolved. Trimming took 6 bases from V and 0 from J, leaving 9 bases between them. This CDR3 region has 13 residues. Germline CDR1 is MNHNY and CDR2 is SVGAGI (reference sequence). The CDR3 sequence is CASRPPASYEQYF. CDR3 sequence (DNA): TGTGCCAGCAGACCGCCCGCCTCCTACGAGCAGTACTTC.

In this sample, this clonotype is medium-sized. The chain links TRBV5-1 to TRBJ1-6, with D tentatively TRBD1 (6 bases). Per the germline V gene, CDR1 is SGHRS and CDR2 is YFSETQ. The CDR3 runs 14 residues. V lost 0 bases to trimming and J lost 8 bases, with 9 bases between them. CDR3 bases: TGCGCCAGCAGCTTGGCAACAGGGTATTCACCCCTCCACTTT. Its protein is CASSLATGYSPLHF.

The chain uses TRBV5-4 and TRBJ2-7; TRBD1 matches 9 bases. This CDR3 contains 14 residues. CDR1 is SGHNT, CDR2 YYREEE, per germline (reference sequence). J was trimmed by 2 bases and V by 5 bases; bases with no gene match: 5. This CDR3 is CASRPGQGTYEQYF. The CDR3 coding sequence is TGTGCCAGCAGGCCGGGACAGGGAACCTACGAGCAGTACTTC.

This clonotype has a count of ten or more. CDR3 coding DNA: TGCAGTGCTAGAGATGCGGGACTAGCGACCTTGAGGGAGCAGTTCTTC. This codes for CSARDAGLATLREQFF. This chain uses TRBV20-1 with TRBJ2-1; the match to TRBD2 covers 10 bases. This CDR3 comprises 16 residues. Germline CDR1 is DFQATT and CDR2 is SNEGSKA (reference sequence). J lost 10 bases, V lost 0 bases, and 12 bases had no gene match.

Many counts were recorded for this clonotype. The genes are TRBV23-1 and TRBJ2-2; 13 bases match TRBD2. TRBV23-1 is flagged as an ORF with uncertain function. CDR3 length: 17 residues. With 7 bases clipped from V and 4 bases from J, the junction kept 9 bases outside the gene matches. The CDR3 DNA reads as TGCGCCAGCATTGAGTCGGGACTAGCGGGATCCACCGGGGAGCTGTTTTTT. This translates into CASIESGLAGSTGELFF.

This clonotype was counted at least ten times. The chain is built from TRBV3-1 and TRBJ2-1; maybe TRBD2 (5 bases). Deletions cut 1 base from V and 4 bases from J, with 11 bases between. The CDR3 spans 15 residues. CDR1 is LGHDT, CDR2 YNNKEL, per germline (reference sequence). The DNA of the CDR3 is TGTGCCAGCAGCCAAGCCCCAGCGGTGTACAATGAGCAGTTCTTC. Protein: CASSQAPAVYNEQFF.

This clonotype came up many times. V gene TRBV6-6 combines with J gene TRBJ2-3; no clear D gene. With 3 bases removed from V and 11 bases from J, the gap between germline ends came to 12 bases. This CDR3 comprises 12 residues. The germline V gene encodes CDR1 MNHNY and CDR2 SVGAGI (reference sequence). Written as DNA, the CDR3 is TGTGCCAGCAGTTATGATGTATACGAGCAGTATTTT. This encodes CASSYDVYEQYF.

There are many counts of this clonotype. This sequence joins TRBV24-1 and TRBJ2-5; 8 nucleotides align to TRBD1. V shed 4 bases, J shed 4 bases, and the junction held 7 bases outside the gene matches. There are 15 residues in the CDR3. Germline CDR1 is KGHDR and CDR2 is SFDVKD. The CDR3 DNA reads TGTGCCACCAGTGACCCGGGACAGGCCTCAGAGACCCAGTACTTC. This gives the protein CATSDPGQASETQYF.

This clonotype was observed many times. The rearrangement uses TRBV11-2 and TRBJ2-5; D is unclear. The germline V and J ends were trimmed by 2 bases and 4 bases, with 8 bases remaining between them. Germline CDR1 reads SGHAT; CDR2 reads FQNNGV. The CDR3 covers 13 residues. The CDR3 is CASSLSPSETQYF. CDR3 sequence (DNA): TGTGCCAGCAGCTTATCCCCTTCAGAGACCCAGTACTTC.

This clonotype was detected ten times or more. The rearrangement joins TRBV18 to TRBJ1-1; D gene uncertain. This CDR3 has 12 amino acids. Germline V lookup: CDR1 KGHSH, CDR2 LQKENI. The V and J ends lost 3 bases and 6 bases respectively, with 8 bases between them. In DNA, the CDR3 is TGTGCCAGCTCACCCCGGACGGCTGAAGCTTTCTTT. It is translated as CASSPRTAEAFF.

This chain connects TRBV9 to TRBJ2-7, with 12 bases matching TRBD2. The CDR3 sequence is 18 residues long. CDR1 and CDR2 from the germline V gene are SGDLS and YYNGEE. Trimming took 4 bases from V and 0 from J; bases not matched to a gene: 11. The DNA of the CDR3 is TGTGCCAGCAGCCCTGGGACTAGCGGGCCATATAGCTCCTACGAGCAGTACTTC. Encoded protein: CASSPGTSGPYSSYEQYF.

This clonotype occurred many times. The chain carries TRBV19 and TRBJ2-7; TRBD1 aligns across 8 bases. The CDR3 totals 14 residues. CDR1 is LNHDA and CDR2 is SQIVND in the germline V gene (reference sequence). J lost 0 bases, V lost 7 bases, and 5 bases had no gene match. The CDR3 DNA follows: TGTGCCAGTAAGTTGGACAGGGACTCCTACGAGCAGTACTTC. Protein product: CASKLDRDSYEQYF.

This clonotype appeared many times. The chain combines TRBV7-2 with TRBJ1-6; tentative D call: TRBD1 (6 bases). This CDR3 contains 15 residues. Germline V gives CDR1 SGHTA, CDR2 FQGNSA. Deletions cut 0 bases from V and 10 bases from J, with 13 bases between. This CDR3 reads CASSLAGTNRSPLHF. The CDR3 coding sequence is TGTGCCAGCAGCTTAGCCGGGACAAACAGGTCACCCCTCCACTTT.

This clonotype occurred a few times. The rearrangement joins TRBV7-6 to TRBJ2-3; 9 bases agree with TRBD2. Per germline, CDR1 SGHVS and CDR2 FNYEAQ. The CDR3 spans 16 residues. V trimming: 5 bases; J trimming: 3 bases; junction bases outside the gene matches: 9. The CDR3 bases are TGTGCCAGCAGCCCCCGCGGGAGGGGGTTAACAGATACGCAGTATTTT. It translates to CASSPRGRGLTDTQYF.

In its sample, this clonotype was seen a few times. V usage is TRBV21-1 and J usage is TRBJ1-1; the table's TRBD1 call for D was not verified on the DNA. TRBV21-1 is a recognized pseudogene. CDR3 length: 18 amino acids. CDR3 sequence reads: CASSRDLEMGTGRTEAFF. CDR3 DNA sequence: TGTGCCAGCAGCAGGGACCTCGAAATGGGGACAGGGCGGACTGAAGCTTTCTTT.

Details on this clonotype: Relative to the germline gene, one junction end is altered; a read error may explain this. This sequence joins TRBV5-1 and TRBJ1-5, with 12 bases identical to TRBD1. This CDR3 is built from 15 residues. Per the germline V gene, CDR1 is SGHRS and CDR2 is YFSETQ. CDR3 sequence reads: CASRLGQGADQPQHF. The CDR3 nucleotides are TGCGCCAGCAGATTGGGACAGGGGGCGGACCAGCCCCAGCATTTT.

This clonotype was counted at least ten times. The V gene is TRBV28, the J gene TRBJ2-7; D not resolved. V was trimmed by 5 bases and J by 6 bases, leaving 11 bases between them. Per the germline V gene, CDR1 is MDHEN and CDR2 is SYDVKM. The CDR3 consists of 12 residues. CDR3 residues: CASSRRPFEQYF. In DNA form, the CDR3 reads TGTGCCAGCAGTCGCAGACCCTTCGAGCAGTACTTC.

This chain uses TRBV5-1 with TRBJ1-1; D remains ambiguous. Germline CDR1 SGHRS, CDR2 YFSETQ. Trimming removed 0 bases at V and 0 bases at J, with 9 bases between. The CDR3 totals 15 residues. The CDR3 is CASSLEPRLNTEAFF. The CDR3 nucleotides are TGCGCCAGCAGCTTGGAACCGAGATTGAACACTGAAGCTTTCTTT.

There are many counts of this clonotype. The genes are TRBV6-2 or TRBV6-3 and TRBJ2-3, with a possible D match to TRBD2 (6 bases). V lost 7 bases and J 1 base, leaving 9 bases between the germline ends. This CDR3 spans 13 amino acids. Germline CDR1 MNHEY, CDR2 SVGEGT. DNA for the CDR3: TGTGCCAGCAACTTAGCGGGCACAGATACGCAGTATTTT. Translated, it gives CASNLAGTDTQYF.

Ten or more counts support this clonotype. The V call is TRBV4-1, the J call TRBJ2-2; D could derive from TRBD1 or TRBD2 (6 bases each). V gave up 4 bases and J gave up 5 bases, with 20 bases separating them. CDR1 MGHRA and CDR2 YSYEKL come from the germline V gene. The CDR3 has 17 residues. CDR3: CASSPRRTGDITGELFF. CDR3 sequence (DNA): TGCGCCAGCAGCCCGCGTCGGACGGGGGACATAACCGGGGAGCTGTTTTTT.

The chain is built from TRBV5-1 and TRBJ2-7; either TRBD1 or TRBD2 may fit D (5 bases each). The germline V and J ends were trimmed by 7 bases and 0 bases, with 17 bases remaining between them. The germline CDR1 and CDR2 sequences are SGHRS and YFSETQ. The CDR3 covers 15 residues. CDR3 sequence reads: CASGTGSPLSYEQYF. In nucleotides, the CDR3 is TGCGCCAGCGGGACGGGATCTCCCCTCTCCTACGAGCAGTACTTC. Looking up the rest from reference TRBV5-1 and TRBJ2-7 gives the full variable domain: KAGVTQTPRYLIKTRGQQVTLSCSPISGHRSVSWYQQTPGQGLQFLFEYFSETQRNKGNFPGRFSGRQFSNSRSEMNVSTLELGDSALYLCASGTGSPLSYEQYFGPGTRLTVT.

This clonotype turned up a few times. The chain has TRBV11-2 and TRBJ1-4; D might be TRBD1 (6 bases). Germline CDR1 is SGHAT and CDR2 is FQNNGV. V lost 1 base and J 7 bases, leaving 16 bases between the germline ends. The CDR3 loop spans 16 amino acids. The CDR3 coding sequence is TGTGCCAGCAGCTTAGCTTTGGGGGGCAGGGTTGAAAAACTGTTTTTT. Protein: CASSLALGGRVEKLFF. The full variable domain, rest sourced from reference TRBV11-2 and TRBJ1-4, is EAGVAQSPRYKIIEKRQSVAFWCNPISGHATLYWYQQILGQGPKLLIQFQNNGVVDDSQLPKDRFSAERLKGVDSTLKIQPAKLEDSAVYLCASSLALGGRVEKLFFGSGTQLSVL.

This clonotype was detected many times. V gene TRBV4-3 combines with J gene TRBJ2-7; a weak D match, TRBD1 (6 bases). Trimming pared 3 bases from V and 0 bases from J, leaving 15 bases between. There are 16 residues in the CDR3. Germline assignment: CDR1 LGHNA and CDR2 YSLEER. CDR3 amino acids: CASSHSGTTSSYEQYF. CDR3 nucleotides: TGCGCCAGCAGCCACTCCGGGACAACAAGCTCCTACGAGCAGTACTTC.

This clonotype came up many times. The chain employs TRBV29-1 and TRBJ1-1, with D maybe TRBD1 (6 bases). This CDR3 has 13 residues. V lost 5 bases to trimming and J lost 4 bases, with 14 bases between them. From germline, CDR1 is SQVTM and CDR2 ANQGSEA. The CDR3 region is CSVTGNLGTEAFF. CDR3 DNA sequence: TGCAGCGTTACAGGGAATCTAGGCACTGAAGCTTTCTTT.